This TCR beta chain was sequenced in a study of T-cell memory formation after mild COVID-19. The authors produced TCR alpha and TCR beta cDNA libraries with sample barcodes and UMIs by 5'RACE using constant-segment primers. Each CDR3 protein gets one entry after TCRdb re-called the 5' RACE reads with MiXCR. The sample consists of fewer than 650,000 distinct CDR3 sequences, approximately 15% of them appearing once. Overall study results and limits: Contracting clones localized mainly to CM and EM when CD4+ and mainly to EMRA when CD8+. Within pre-infection memory, some responding clones were found, suggesting cross-reactive memory joined. Day 37-peaking second-wave clones had unconfirmed SARS-CoV-2 specificity.

The CDR3 has 16 residues. Germline CDR1 SEHNR, CDR2 FQNEAQ (reference sequence). Deletions cut 5 bases from V and 2 bases from J, with 18 bases between. For this clonotype: Its antigen is not identified.

The chain joins TRBV7-9 to TRBJ1-2, with D uncertain. This sequence was found in an adult woman who had mild COVID-19 (a few samples of this study predate the infection). Cell type and time point are not known. Input material: PBMCs or a T cell subset sorted from them (not recorded which). The CDR3 is CASSTLAGVRNYGYTF. The CDR3 coding sequence is TGTGCCAGCAGCACCCTGGCTGGTGTCCGCAACTATGGCTACACCTTC.